This T cell receptor (beta chain) came from a study of blood T cells in healthy people across ages. This CDR3 region has 14 residues. J lost 5 bases, V lost 6 bases, and 8 bases had no gene match. Sample-barcoded 5' priming and a J-beta primer mix drove a second PCR of 7 to 11 cycles. MiXCR, applied by TCRdb to the 5' RACE reads, yields one record per CDR3 protein. The sample contains some 550,000 distinct CDR3 sequences, roughly 48% of which appear only once. The rearrangement uses TRBV12-3 or TRBV12-4 and TRBJ2-3, with TRBD2 identical over 7 bases. The clonotype comes from a man older than 75 in good health. Sequencing input: blood. For the CDR3, the DNA is TGTGCCAGCAGCCAGAGCGGGGCAGGAGATACGCAGTATTTT. Translating gives CASSQSGAGDTQYF.